This section outlines one T cell receptor (beta chain) sequence together with its context. Its antigen is currently unknown. The primer mix had 60 Vbeta and 13 Jbeta primers. Repertoires were generated with immunoSEQ multiplex PCR, while TCRdb's copy carries only in-frame clones and drops some. Listed are 50,000 or so clones; over 2% falls within the top ten. Per germline, CDR1 SGHTA and CDR2 FQGNSA. The CDR3 is 15 residues long. V lost 1 base and J lost 2; bases outside the gene matches: 3. The sample comes from a study of cytomegalovirus exposure and HLA in healthy donors. Overall study findings and caveats: In presence/absence analyses, roughly uniform sequencing depth across donors was assumed.

The sequence was obtained from a woman between 18 and 29 years old in good health and CMV-seronegative. The chain carries TRBV7-2 and TRBJ2-7, with 9 bases fitting TRBD2. Material for sequencing was PBMCs. Here the CDR3 reads CASSLVSGGTYEQYF. The CDR3 nucleotides are TGTGCCAGCAGCTTAGTTAGCGGGGGAACCTACGAGCAGTACTTC.